This TCR beta chain comes out of a study of blood T cell repertoires in COVID-19. Some clones are missing from TCRdb's copy, which holds only in-frame ones; the method was immunoSEQ multiplex PCR. The sample includes around 150,000 clones, approximately 78% seen only once; the top ten take 9.5% to 12%. V lost 5 bases to trimming and J lost 2 bases, with 9 bases between them. The CDR3 length is 13 residues. Per germline, CDR1 LNHDA and CDR2 SQIVND (reference sequence). The specimen was peripheral blood. This TCR came from a man aged 60-69 years who had recovered from COVID-19. The J gene is TRBJ2-5, the V gene TRBV19; D is ambiguous. CDR3 sequence: CASSQQHQETQYF. CDR3 coding DNA: TGTGCCAGTAGTCAACAGCATCAAGAGACCCAGTACTTC.